This T cell receptor (beta chain) was observed in a study of cytomegalovirus exposure and HLA in healthy donors. Overall study findings and caveats: Trimming of TCR beta V- and J-genes showed a link, identified in a later analysis, to a missense DCLRE1C variant. Per published reports, the classifier diagnosed cytomegalovirus status with high specificity and sensitivity. Rare TCR sequences dominated, though some public TCRs recurred in many donors.

This clone was observed once. Its specificity is unknown. Trimming cost V 2 bases and J 0 bases, with 14 bases left between them. The germline CDR1 and CDR2 sequences are SGHVS and FQNEAQ. The CDR3 covers 17 residues. PCR was performed using 60 Vbeta and 13 Jbeta primers. Assay used: immunoSEQ multiplex PCR; TCRdb lists only in-frame clones, some missing. There are around 200,000 clones in the sample; 79% occur only once, and roughly 1.5% lies in the top ten. Sequencing used PBMCs. V is TRBV7-8 and J is TRBJ2-1, with D possibly TRBD1 on 6 matching bases. The clonotype was recovered from a man in his forties or fifties in good health and CMV-seronegative. The CDR3 coding sequence is TGTGCCAGCAGCTTATTCCAGGCAGGGGTCTCCTACAATGAGCAGTTCTTC. This codes for CASSLFQAGVSYNEQFF. The variable domain in full, completed from reference TRBV7-8 and TRBJ2-1, reads GAGVSQSPRYKVAKRGQDVALRCDPISGHVSLFWYQQALGQGPEFLTYFQNEAQLDKSGLPSDRFFAERPEGSVSTLKIQRTQQEDSAVYLCASSLFQAGVSYNEQFFGPGTRLTVL.